The subject of this entry is one TCR beta chain. Its antigen is not known. The data were taken from a study of T cell responses to AZD1222 COVID-19 vaccine. The CDR3 loop spans 18 amino acids. V trimming: 3 bases; J trimming: 0 bases; junction bases outside the gene matches: 15. Germline CDR1 and CDR2: SGDLS and YYNGEE. Findings and caveats of the study: Spike-specific TCR repertoires showed rising breadth and depth after two AZD1222 doses. Just five to seven people given AZD1222 tested seropositive at baseline. Clonal diversity was possibly underestimated, and the donors were mostly white British, with more females.

Assay: immunoSEQ multiplex PCR; the TCRdb copy retains only in-frame clones and omits some. Among more than 65,000 clones listed, 70% to 80% were seen once. V is TRBV9 and J is TRBJ2-7; 7 positions match TRBD2. The sample in question was peripheral blood, obtained on day 0 of AZD1222 vaccination. The sequence was collected from an adult in good health. This CDR3 reads CASSANRDSGLFSYEQYF. The CDR3 region has the DNA TGTGCCAGCAGCGCAAATCGAGATAGCGGGCTTTTCTCCTACGAGCAGTACTTC.